The TCR beta chain under discussion was sequenced for a study of CD8 T cells in ankylosing spondylitis. Study-level findings and limits: Ankylosing spondylitis blood appeared to be characterized by a TCR beta motif of eight highly homologous variants. Within peripheral blood, clones linked to disease were CD8+ and relatively rare. Existing reports had already noted some motif variants in reactive arthritis synovial fluid and blood. Significant enrichment of disease-linked clones was reported in matched ankylosing spondylitis synovial fluid.

As for this clonotype: Its antigen is undetermined.

Germline values: CDR1 SGDLS, CDR2 YYNGEE. V lost 0 bases, J lost 1 base, and 4 bases lay in between. This CDR3 spans 13 amino acids. Making the TCR beta libraries involved quantitative 5'-RACE with molecular barcodes. TCRdb passed the 5' RACE reads through MiXCR, listing each CDR3 protein once. The table records a few hundred thousand distinct CDR3 sequences, approximately 17% of them present only once. The V and J genes are TRBV9 and TRBJ1-1; D not resolved. The sequencing input was blood, either unsorted or a sorted T cell fraction (not recorded which). The sequence came from a male donor with ankylosing spondylitis. The CDR3 bases are TGTGCCAGCAGCGTAGGCTGGAACACTGAAGCTTTCTTT. The encoded protein is CASSVGWNTEAFF.